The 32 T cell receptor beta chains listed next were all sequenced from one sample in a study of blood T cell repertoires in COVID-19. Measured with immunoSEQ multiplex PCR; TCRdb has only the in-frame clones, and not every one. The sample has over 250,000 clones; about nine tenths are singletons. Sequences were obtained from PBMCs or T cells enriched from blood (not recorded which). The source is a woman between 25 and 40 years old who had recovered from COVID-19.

In DNA, the CDR3 is TGTGCCAGCAGTTCCCCGACAGGGTCTGGAAACACCATATATTTT. Its protein product is CASSSPTGSGNTIYF. This sequence joins TRBV28 and TRBJ1-3; TRBD1 matches 7 bases. J was trimmed by 1 base and V by 4 bases; bases with no gene match: 4. The CDR3 has 15 amino acids. Looked up from germline, CDR1 is MDHEN and CDR2 is SYDVKM.

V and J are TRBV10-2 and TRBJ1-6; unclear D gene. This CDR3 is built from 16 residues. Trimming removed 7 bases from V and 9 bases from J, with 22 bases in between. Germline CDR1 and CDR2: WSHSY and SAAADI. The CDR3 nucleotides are TGCGCCAGCACTCACTCAGGCCCTCAAGCCGGTTCACCCCTCCACTTT. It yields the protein CASTHSGPQAGSPLHF.

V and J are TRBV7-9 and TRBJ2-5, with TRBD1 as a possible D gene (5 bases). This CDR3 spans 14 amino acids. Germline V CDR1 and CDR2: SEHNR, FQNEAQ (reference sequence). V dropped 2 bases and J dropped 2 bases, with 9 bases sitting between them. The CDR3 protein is CASSLSAGQETQYF. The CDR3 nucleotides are TGTGCCAGCAGCTTATCCGCAGGGCAAGAGACCCAGTACTTC.

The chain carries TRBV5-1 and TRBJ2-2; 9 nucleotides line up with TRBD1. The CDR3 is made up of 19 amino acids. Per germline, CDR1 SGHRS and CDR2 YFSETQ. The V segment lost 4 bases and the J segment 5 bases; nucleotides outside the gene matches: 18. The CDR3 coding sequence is TGCGCCAGCAGCCCCCGGCGCGGACAGGGGTCTCTGGGAACCGGGGAGCTGTTTTTT. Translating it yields CASSPRRGQGSLGTGELFF.

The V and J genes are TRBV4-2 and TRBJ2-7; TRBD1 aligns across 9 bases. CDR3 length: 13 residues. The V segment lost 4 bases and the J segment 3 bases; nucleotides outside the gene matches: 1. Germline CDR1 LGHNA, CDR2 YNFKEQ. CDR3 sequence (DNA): TGTGCCAGCAGCCGGACAGGGGTCTACGAGCAGTACTTC. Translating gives CASSRTGVYEQYF.

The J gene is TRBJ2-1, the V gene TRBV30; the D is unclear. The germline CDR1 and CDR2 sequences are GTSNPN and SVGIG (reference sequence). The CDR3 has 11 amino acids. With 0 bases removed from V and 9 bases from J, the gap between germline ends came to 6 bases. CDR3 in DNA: TGTGCCTGGAGTGTTACTGGTGAGCAGTTCTTC. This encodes CAWSVTGEQFF.

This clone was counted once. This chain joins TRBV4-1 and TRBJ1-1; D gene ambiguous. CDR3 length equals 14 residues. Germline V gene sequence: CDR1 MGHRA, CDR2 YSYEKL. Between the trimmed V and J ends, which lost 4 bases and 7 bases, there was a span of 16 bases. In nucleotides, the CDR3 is TGCGCCAGCAGCCGAGATCTTAGCCTAGATGAAGCTTTCTTT. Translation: CASSRDLSLDEAFF.

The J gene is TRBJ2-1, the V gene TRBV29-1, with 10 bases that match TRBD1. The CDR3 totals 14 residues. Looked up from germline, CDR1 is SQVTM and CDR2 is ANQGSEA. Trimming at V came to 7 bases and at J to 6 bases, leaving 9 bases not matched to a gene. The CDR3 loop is CSAPPGQGFNEQFF. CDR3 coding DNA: TGCAGCGCACCCCCGGGACAGGGGTTCAATGAGCAGTTCTTC.

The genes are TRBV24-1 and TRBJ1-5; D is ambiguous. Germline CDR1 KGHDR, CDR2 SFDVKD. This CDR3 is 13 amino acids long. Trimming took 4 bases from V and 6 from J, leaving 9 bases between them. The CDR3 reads CATSERGSQPQHF. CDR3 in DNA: TGTGCCACCAGTGAGCGCGGGAGTCAGCCCCAGCATTTT.

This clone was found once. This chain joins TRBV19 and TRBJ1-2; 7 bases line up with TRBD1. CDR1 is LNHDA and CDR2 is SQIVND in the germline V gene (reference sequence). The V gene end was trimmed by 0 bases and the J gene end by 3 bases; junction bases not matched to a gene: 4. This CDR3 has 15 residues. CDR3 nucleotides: TGTGCCAGTAGTATAGACTTCGGACAGGACTATGGCTACACCTTC. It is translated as CASSIDFGQDYGYTF.

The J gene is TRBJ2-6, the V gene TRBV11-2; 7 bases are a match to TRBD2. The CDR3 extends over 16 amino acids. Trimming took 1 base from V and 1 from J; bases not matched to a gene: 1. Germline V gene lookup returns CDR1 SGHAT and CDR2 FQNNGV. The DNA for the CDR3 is TGTGCCAGCAGCTTAGTCGGGGGGTCTGGGGCCAACGTCCTGACTTTC. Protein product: CASSLVGGSGANVLTF.

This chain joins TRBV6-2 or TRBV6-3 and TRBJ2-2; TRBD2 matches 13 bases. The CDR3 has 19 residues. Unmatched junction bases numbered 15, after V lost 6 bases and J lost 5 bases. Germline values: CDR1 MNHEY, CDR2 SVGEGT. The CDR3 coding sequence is TGTGCCAGCAGCCGACCCATTGGACTAGCGGGAGTTGGGACCGGGGAGCTGTTTTTT. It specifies CASSRPIGLAGVGTGELFF.

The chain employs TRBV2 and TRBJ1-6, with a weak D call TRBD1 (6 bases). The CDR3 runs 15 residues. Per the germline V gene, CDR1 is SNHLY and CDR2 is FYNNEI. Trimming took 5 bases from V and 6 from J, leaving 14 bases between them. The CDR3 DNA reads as TGTGCCAGCAGTAAAGACAGGATCCGTAATTCACCCCTCCACTTT. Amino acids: CASSKDRIRNSPLHF.

As DNA, the CDR3 is TGTGCCAGCAGCGTGGGCAGGGCTCCGACTGGAAACACCATATATTTT. Translated, it gives CASSVGRAPTGNTIYF. This chain links TRBV9 with TRBJ1-3; TRBD1 is a possible D gene (5 bases). The germline V gene has CDR1 SGDLS and CDR2 YYNGEE. V dropped 2 bases and J dropped 2 bases, with 14 bases sitting between them. This CDR3 spans 16 amino acids. Based on the CDR3 plus reference TRBV9 and TRBJ1-3, the full variable domain is DSGVTQTPKHLITATGQRVTLRCSPRSGDLSVYWYQQSLDQGLQFLIQYYNGEERAKGNILERFSAQQFPDLHSELNLSSLELGDSALYFCASSVGRAPTGNTIYFGEGSWLTVV.

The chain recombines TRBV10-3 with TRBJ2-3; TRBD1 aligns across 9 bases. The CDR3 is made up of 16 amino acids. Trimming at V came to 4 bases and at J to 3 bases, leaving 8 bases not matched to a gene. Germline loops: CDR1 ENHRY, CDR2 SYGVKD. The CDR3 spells CAISGGLQGATDTQYF. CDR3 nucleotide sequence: TGTGCCATCAGTGGGGGCCTACAGGGGGCGACAGATACGCAGTATTTT.

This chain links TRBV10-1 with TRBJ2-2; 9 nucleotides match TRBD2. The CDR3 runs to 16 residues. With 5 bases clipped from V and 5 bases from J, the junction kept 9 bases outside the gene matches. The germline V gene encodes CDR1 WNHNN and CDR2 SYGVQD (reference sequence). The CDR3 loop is CASSLTSGVYTGELFF. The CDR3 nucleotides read TGCGCCAGCAGTTTGACTAGCGGAGTTTATACCGGGGAGCTGTTTTTT.

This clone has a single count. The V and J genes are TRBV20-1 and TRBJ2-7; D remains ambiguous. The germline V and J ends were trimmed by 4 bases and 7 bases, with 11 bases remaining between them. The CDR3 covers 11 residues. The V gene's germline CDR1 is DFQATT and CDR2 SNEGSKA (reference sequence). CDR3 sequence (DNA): TGCAGTGCTATTAATTCAGTGGAGCAGTACTTC. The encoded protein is CSAINSVEQYF.

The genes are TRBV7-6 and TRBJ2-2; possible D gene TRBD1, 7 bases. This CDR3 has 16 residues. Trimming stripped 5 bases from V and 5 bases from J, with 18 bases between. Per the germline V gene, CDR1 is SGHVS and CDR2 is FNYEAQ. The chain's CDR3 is CASSPQQGRYTGELFF. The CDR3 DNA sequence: TGTGCCAGCAGCCCCCAACAGGGGAGGTATACCGGGGAGCTGTTTTTT.

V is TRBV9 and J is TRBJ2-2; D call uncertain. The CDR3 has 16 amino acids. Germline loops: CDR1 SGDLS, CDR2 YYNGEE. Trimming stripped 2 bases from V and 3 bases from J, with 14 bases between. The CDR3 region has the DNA TGTGCCAGCAGCGTCGAATCGGCTAGAGACACCGGGGAGCTGTTTTTT. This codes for CASSVESARDTGELFF.

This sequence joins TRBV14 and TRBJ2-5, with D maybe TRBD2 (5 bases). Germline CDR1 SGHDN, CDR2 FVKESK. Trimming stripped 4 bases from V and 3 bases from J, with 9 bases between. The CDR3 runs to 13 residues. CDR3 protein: CASSPRGKETQYF. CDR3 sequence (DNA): TGTGCCAGCAGCCCACGGGGTAAAGAGACCCAGTACTTC.

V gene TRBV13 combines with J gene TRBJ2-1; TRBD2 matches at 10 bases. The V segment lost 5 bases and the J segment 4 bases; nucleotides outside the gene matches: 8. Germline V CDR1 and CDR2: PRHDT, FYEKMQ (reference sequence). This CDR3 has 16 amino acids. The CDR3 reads CASSIPSGGIYNEQFF. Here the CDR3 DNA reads TGTGCCAGCAGCATCCCTAGCGGGGGCATTTACAATGAGCAGTTCTTC.

Here the CDR3 DNA reads TGTGCCAGCAGCTTTTTCAGGCAGGGATTCTCCTACAATGAGCAGTTCTTC. Encoded protein: CASSFFRQGFSYNEQFF. V and J are TRBV27 and TRBJ2-1; D may be TRBD1 (5 bases). Trimming left V 6 bases short and J 0 bases short, with 18 bases between. The CDR3 is 17 amino acids. In germline, CDR1 is MNHEY, CDR2 SMNVEV (reference sequence).

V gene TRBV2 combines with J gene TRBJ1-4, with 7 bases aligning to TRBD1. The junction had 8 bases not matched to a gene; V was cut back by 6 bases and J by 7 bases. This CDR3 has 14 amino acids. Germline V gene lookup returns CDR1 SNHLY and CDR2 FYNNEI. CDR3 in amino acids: CASRQEGASEKLFF. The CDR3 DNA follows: TGTGCCAGCAGACAGGAGGGGGCTAGTGAAAAACTGTTTTTT.

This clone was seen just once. The CDR3: CASSLGTGGTLSTDTQYF. DNA for the CDR3: TGTGCCAGCAGCTTGGGGACAGGGGGAACCCTTAGCACAGATACGCAGTATTTT. The chain joins TRBV5-4 to TRBJ2-3; 10 bases are a match to TRBD1. V was clipped by 0 bases and J by 0 bases; unmatched bases: 7. The germline CDR1 and CDR2 sequences are SGHNT and YYREEE (reference sequence). The CDR3 spans 18 residues.

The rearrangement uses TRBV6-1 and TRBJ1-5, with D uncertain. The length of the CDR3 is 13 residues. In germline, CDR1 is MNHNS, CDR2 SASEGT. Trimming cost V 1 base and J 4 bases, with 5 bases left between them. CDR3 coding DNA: TGTGCCAGCAGTGAAGTCCCTAATCAGCCCCAGCATTTT. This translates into CASSEVPNQPQHF.

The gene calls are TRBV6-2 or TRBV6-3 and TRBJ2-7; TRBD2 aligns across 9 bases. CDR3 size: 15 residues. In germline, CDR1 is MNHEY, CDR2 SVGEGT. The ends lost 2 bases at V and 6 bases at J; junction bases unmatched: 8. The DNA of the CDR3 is TGTGCCAGCAGTTACGCTCTCCGCGGGAGGGGCGAGCAGTACTTC. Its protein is CASSYALRGRGEQYF.

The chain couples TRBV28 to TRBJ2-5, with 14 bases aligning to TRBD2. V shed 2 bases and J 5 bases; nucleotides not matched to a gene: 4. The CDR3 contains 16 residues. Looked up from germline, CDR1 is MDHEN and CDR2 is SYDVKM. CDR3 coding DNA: TGTGCCAGCAGTTTAGGGACTAGCGGGAGTATGGAGACCCAGTACTTC. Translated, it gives CASSLGTSGSMETQYF.

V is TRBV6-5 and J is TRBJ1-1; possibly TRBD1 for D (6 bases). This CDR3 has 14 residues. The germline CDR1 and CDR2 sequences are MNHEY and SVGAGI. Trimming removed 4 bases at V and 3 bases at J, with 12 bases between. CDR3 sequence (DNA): TGTGCCAGCAGTTTAAGGACAGCATACACTGAAGCTTTCTTT. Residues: CASSLRTAYTEAFF.

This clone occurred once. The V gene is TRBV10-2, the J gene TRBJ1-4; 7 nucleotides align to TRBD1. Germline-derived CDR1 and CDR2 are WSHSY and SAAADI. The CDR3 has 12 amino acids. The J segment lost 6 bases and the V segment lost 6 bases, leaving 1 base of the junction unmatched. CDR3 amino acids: CASSDRDEKLFF. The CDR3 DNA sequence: TGCGCCAGCAGCGACAGGGATGAAAAACTGTTTTTT.

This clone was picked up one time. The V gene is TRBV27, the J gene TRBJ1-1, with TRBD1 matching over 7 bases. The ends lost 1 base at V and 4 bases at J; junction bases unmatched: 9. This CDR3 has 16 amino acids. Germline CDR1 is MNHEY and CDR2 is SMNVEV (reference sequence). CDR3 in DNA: TGTGCCAGCAGTTTATACAGGGGTGGATTCCCCACTGAAGCTTTCTTT. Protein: CASSLYRGGFPTEAFF.

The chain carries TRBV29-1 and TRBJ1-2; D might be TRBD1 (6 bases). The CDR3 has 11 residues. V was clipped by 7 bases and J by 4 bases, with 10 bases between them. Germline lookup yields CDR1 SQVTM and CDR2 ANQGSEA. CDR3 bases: TGCAGCGACTGGACAGCCTATGGCTACACCTTC. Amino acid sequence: CSDWTAYGYTF.

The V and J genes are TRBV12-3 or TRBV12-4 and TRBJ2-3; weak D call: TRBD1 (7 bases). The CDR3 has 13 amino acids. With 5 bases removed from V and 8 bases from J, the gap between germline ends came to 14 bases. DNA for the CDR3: TGTGCCAGCAGTCTACTGCAGGGGGGTACGCAGTATTTT. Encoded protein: CASSLLQGGTQYF.